These 12 T cell receptor beta chains share one sample of origin, sequenced in a study of T cell repertoires in cytomegalovirus infection. TCRdb independently ran MiXCR on the reads; one entry per CDR3 protein. The table includes some 680,000 distinct CDR3 sequences, approximately 34% detected once. Sample: PBMCs. Receptor source: a human donor in good health (CMV status not recorded). Some clones in this sample may be carry-over from other donors' samples.

A note on this clonotype: No conserved phenylalanine or tryptophan is present at the end of the CDR3, so a read error is the likely explanation. The DNA is left out, because the CDR3 cannot be placed on it with certainty; the CDR3 is given as TCRdb lists it. The V call is TRBV2, the J call TRBJ1-2; TRBD1, the D gene given by the table, was not confirmed from the DNA. The CDR3 extends over 13 residues, inclusive of both ends. CDR1 and CDR2 (germline): SNHLY, FYNNEI. The CDR3 region is CASSLTGGRGYTL.

The sample holds a few counts of this clonotype. V gene TRBV6-1 combines with J gene TRBJ2-7, with D perhaps TRBD2 (6 bases). The CDR3 extends over 13 amino acids. Trimming removed 0 bases at V and 4 bases at J, with 7 bases between. Germline assignment: CDR1 MNHNS and CDR2 SASEGT. CDR3 DNA: TGTGCCAGCAGTGAAGCAGGGAGGTACGAGCAGTACTTC. This gives the protein CASSEAGRYEQYF.

The rearrangement uses TRBV5-1 and TRBJ2-7; 9 bases agree with TRBD1. Per germline, CDR1 SGHRS and CDR2 YFSETQ. CDR3 length: 15 amino acids. Trimming took 5 bases from V and 5 from J; bases not matched to a gene: 11. CDR3 loop: CASSQGRTGGNEQYF. CDR3 bases: TGCGCCAGCAGTCAGGGCCGAACAGGGGGCAACGAGCAGTACTTC.

About this clonotype itself: A much larger clonotype is one base distant, so this may be a read error. J is TRBJ1-1 and V is TRBV7-2; 7 bases match TRBD1. Germline trimming cut 5 bases from V and 4 bases from J; bases unmatched to any gene: 10. CDR3 length: 15 residues. In germline, CDR1 is SGHTA, CDR2 FQGNSA. CDR3 DNA: TGTGCCAGCAGCACCCGACAGGGAGGGAGCACTGAAGCTTTCTTT. It translates to CASSTRQGGSTEAFF.

The rearrangement uses TRBV5-6 and TRBJ2-5; 10 nucleotides line up with TRBD1. Germline assignment: CDR1 SGHDT and CDR2 YYEEEE. This CDR3 contains 17 residues. The V segment lost 2 bases and the J segment 5 bases; nucleotides outside the gene matches: 12. The CDR3 region is CASSFTTGGQGMETQYF. CDR3 in DNA: TGTGCCAGCAGCTTTACGACGGGGGGACAGGGGATGGAGACCCAGTACTTC.

In this sample, this clonotype turned up once. The CDR3 does not end in the conserved phenylalanine or tryptophan, so this is likely a read error. This chain joins TRBV20-1 and TRBJ1-3; D remains ambiguous. V gave up 0 bases and J gave up 1 base, with 1 base separating them. The CDR3 runs to 12 residues. Germline CDR1 reads DFQATT; CDR2 reads SNEGSKA (reference sequence). The CDR3 DNA is TGCAGTGCTAGAGAATCTGGAAACACCATATATCTT. Its protein product is CSARESGNTIYL.

This chain uses TRBV7-4 with TRBJ2-3; a weak D match, TRBD1 (5 bases). Deletions cut 5 bases from V and 0 bases from J, with 12 bases between. CDR3 length: 15 amino acids. Per the germline V gene, CDR1 is SGHVT and CDR2 is SQSDAQ. Here the CDR3 reads CASSRGDSSTDTQYF. DNA of the CDR3: TGTGCCAGCAGCCGCGGAGACAGTAGCACAGATACGCAGTATTTT.

This clonotype was observed many times. The junction differs from germline at one of its ends, possibly a read error. This chain links TRBV7-2 with TRBJ2-3; 12 bases align to TRBD2. The V gene's germline CDR1 is SGHTA and CDR2 FQGNSA. The CDR3 runs to 15 residues. The CDR3 protein is CASSLAGGLLDTQYF. CDR3 DNA: TGTGCCAGCAGCCTAGCGGGGGGGCTATTAGATACGCAGTATTTT.

Written as DNA, the CDR3 is TGCAGTGCCCAGAGACGGGTGGACTCCTACGAGCAGTACTTC. This translates into CSAQRRVDSYEQYF. J is TRBJ2-7 and V is TRBV20-1; D is ambiguous. CDR3 size: 14 residues. V lost 6 bases and J 0 bases, leaving 15 bases between the germline ends. Germline CDR1 and CDR2: DFQATT and SNEGSKA (reference sequence).

The V gene is TRBV28, the J gene TRBJ2-7; a possible D gene is TRBD2 (5 bases). Looked up from germline, CDR1 is MDHEN and CDR2 is SYDVKM. Trimming shortened V by 7 bases and J by 1 base, and 14 bases separated the two germline ends. This CDR3 is built from 14 residues. The CDR3 coding sequence is TGTGCCAGCACCAAGGCGCCGGGGTCCTACGAGCAGTACTTC. The encoded protein is CASTKAPGSYEQYF. Full variable domain (rest looked up from reference TRBV28 and TRBJ2-7): DVKVTQSSRYLVKRTGEKVFLECVQDMDHENMFWYRQDPGLGLRLIYFSYDVKMKEKGDIPEGYSVSREKKERFSLILESASTNQTSMYLCASTKAPGSYEQYFGPGTRLTVT.

This clonotype was counted between two and nine times. The genes are TRBV10-3 and TRBJ2-3; D is ambiguous. Germline V lookup: CDR1 ENHRY, CDR2 SYGVKD. CDR3 size: 13 residues. The germline V and J ends were trimmed by 7 bases and 2 bases, with 10 bases remaining between them. CDR3 sequence: CAIKAEFTDTQYF. The CDR3, as DNA: TGTGCCATCAAGGCGGAGTTCACAGATACGCAGTATTTT.

J is TRBJ2-3 and V is TRBV10-2; D possibly corresponds to TRBD1 (6 bases). This CDR3 is built from 16 residues. The V end lost 4 bases, the J end lost 3 bases, and 17 bases lay between the germline ends. From germline, CDR1 is WSHSY and CDR2 SAAADI. CDR3 sequence (DNA): TGCGCCAGCAGTGTAGGGACAAAGCCTAGAACAGATACGCAGTATTTT. This codes for CASSVGTKPRTDTQYF.